The sequence of this T cell receptor beta chain was determined in a study of OX40 agonist ivuxolimab in advanced cancers. In the study overall: Three patients, one with hepatocellular carcinoma and two with cutaneous melanoma, responded partially. Regarding the study as a whole: Among the least clonally expanded were partial responders at 0.1-3.0 mg/kg.

This clone was counted between two and nine times. Its antigen is not identified. CDR1 is LNHDA and CDR2 is SQIVND in the germline V gene (reference sequence). This CDR3 spans 13 amino acids. V gave up 1 base and J gave up 8 bases, with 9 bases separating them. The data were produced by immunoSEQ multiplex PCR, yet TCRdb's version contains in-frame clones alone and is incomplete. Here the sample spans roughly 65,000 clones, nearly 85% being singletons. Sequencing was performed on CD4+ or CD8+ T cells sorted from blood, taken in a trial of the OX40 agonist ivuxolimab. This sequence was found in an adult with an advanced solid tumor such as melanoma, head and neck, liver or kidney cancer. J is TRBJ2-4 and V is TRBV19; no clear D gene. As DNA, the CDR3 is TGTGCCAGTAGTATAGTTGGCTCTGACATTCAGTACTTC. This sequence encodes CASSIVGSDIQYF.